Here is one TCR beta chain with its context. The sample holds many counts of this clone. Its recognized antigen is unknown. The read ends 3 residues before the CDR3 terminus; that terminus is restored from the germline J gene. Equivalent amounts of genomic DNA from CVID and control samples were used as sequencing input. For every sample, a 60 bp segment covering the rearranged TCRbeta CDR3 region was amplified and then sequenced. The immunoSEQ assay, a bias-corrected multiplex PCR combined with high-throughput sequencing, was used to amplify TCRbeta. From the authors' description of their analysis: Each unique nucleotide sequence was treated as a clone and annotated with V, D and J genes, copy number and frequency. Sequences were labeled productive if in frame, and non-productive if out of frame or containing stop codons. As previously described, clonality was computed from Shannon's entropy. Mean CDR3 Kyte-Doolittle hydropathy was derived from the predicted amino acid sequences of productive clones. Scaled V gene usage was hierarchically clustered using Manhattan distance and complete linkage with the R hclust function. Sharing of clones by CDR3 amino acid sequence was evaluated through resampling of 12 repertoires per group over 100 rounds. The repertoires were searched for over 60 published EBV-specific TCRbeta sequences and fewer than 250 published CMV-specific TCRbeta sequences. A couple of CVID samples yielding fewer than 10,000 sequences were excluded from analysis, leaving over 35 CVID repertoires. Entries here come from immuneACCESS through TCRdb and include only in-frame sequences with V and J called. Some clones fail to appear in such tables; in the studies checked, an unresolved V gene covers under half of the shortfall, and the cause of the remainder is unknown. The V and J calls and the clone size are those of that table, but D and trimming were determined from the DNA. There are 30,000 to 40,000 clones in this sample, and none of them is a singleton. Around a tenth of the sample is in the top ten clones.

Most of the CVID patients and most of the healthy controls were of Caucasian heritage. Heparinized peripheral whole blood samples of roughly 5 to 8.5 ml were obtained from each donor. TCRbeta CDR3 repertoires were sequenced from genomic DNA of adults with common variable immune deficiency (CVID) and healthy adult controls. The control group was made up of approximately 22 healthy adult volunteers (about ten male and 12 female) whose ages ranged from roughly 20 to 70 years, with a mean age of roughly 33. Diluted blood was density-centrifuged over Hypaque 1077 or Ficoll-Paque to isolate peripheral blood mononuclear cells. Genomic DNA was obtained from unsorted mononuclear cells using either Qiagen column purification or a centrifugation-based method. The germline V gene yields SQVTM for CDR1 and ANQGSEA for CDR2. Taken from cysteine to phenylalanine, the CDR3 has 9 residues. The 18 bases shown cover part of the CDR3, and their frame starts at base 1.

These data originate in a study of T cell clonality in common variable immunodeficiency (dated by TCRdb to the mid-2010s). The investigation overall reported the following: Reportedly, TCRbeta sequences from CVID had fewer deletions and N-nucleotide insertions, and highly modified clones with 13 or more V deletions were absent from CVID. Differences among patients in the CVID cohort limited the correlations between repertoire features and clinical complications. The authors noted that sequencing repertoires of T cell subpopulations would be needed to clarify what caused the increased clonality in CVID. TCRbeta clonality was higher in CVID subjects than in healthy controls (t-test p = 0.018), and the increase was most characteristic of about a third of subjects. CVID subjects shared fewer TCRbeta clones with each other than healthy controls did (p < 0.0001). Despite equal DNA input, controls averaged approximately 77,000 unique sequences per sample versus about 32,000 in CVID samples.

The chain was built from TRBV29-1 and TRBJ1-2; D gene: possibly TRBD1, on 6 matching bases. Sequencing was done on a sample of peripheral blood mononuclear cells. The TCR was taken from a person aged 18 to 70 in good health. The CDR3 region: CSAGDGYTF. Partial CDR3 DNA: TGCAGCGCAGGGGACGGC.